Below are 29 T cell receptor beta chains sequenced from a single sample in a study of Ad26.COV2.S vaccination and SARS-CoV-2 variants. The treatment is: roughly 19 received Ad26.COV2.S at low or high dose, single or two shots; a few received placebo; per-sample allocation not given. Samples analyzed were those drawn on day 63 after the first vaccine or placebo injection. Some clones are missing from TCRdb's copy, which holds only in-frame ones; the method was immunoSEQ multiplex PCR. The sample lists about 280,000 clones, more than 70% occurring once. Here the sequenced sample was peripheral blood, taken in a trial of Ad26.COV2.S vaccine versus placebo. Every receptor here comes from a person between 18 and 59 years old who received the Ad26.COV2.S COVID-19 vaccine or a placebo.

V is TRBV6-5 and J is TRBJ1-1, with 8 bases matching TRBD1. J lost 1 base, V lost 7 bases, and 5 bases had no gene match. The CDR3 runs to 14 residues. From germline, CDR1 is MNHEY and CDR2 SVGAGI. The CDR3 spells CASTFDRGNTEAFF. In nucleotides, the CDR3 is TGTGCCAGCACCTTTGACAGGGGGAACACTGAAGCTTTCTTT.

V usage is TRBV5-1 and J usage is TRBJ2-7; TRBD2 might be the D (6 bases). Trimming cost V 4 bases and J 5 bases, with 13 bases left between them. CDR3 length: 13 amino acids. The germline CDR1 and CDR2 sequences are SGHRS and YFSETQ. DNA of the CDR3: TGCGCCAGCAGCCCCCAAGGAGGGCACGAGCAGTACTTC. Its protein is CASSPQGGHEQYF.

This chain links TRBV7-9 with TRBJ2-7, with D tentatively TRBD1 or TRBD2 (6 bases each). This CDR3 is 17 amino acids long. Looked up from germline, CDR1 is SEHNR and CDR2 is FQNEAQ (reference sequence). The V and J ends lost 5 bases and 2 bases respectively, with 22 bases between them. CDR3 nucleotide sequence: TGTGCCAGCAGCCCCCCGGAGGGTCAAGGGGGGACCTACGAGCAGTACTTC. It yields the protein CASSPPEGQGGTYEQYF.

The gene calls are TRBV12-3 or TRBV12-4 and TRBJ1-1; weak D call: TRBD1 (5 bases). V was cut by 8 bases and J by 4 bases, with 8 bases left in between. This CDR3 has 11 residues. The chain's CDR3 is CASGGGTEAFF. The CDR3 nucleotides are TGTGCCAGCGGGGGTGGCACTGAAGCTTTCTTT.

V gene TRBV6-5 combines with J gene TRBJ1-1, with unresolved D. V dropped 6 bases and J dropped 2 bases, with 4 bases sitting between them. Germline V lookup: CDR1 MNHEY, CDR2 SVGAGI. CDR3 length equals 11 residues. The CDR3 sequence: CASRYNTEAFF. In DNA form, the CDR3 reads TGTGCCAGCAGGTACAACACTGAAGCTTTCTTT.

The genes are TRBV7-9 and TRBJ2-2, with 12 bases identical to TRBD2. With 4 bases clipped from V and 4 bases from J, the junction kept 4 bases outside the gene matches. CDR1 is SEHNR, CDR2 FQNEAQ, per germline (reference sequence). The CDR3 is 16 residues long. CDR3 protein: CASSSTSGSSTGELFF. The CDR3, as DNA: TGTGCCAGCAGCTCGACTAGCGGGAGTTCCACCGGGGAGCTGTTTTTT.

CDR3 residues: CASSQYRAGGSYEQYF. In DNA form, the CDR3 reads TGTGCCAGCAGCCAGTATAGAGCGGGAGGCTCCTACGAGCAGTACTTC. The V and J genes are TRBV4-2 and TRBJ2-7; 9 bases agree with TRBD2. Germline CDR1 LGHNA, CDR2 YNFKEQ. The CDR3 has 16 amino acids. Trimming removed 3 bases from V and 0 bases from J; junction bases left unmatched: 6.

J is TRBJ2-3 and V is TRBV19; D call uncertain. Trimming shortened V by 5 bases and J by 2 bases, and 14 bases separated the two germline ends. The length of the CDR3 is 15 residues. Per germline, CDR1 LNHDA and CDR2 SQIVND (reference sequence). CDR3 nucleotides: TGTGCCAGTAGTTTCTGGACGGCCTACACAGATACGCAGTATTTT. It is translated as CASSFWTAYTDTQYF.

The chain recombines TRBV11-3 with TRBJ1-1, with D uncertain. Trimming pared 2 bases from V and 0 bases from J, leaving 4 bases between. The CDR3 covers 13 residues. Germline V gives CDR1 SGHNT, CDR2 YENEEA. In DNA, the CDR3 is TGTGCCAGCAGCTTACAGATGAACACTGAAGCTTTCTTT. Its translation is CASSLQMNTEAFF.

The table lists this clone with a few counts. The chain combines TRBV9 with TRBJ2-7; D gene unclear. Looked up from germline, CDR1 is SGDLS and CDR2 is YYNGEE. CDR3 length equals 12 residues. V was clipped by 0 bases and J by 5 bases, with 6 bases between them. The DNA of the CDR3 is TGTGCCAGCAGCGTAGCCGGCGACGAGCAGTACTTC. It translates to CASSVAGDEQYF. The whole variable domain, filled in from reference TRBV9 and TRBJ2-7, reads DSGVTQTPKHLITATGQRVTLRCSPRSGDLSVYWYQQSLDQGLQFLIQYYNGEERAKGNILERFSAQQFPDLHSELNLSSLELGDSALYFCASSVAGDEQYFGPGTRLTVT.

The chain recombines TRBV24-1 with TRBJ2-5, with D perhaps given as TRBD1 or TRBD2 (5 bases each). The CDR3 loop spans 19 amino acids. The germline V and J ends were trimmed by 5 bases and 5 bases, with 29 bases remaining between them. CDR1 and CDR2 (germline): KGHDR, SFDVKD. The CDR3 region is CATSVLHNLRGPTGETQYF. The CDR3 DNA follows: TGTGCCACCAGTGTCCTACATAACTTGAGGGGACCCACCGGGGAGACCCAGTACTTC.

The chain recombines TRBV2 with TRBJ1-5; possibly TRBD1 for D (5 bases). Germline V gene lookup returns CDR1 SNHLY and CDR2 FYNNEI. Trimming took off 3 bases at V and 6 bases at J, with 15 bases between the two ends. The CDR3 contains 15 residues. The CDR3 nucleotides are TGTGCCAGCAGTGATCAAAAGGGGAAGCTTCAGCCCCAGCATTTT. This gives the protein CASSDQKGKLQPQHF. The full variable domain, completed using reference TRBV2 and TRBJ1-5, is EPEVTQTPSHQVTQMGQEVILRCVPISNHLYFYWYRQILGQKVEFLVSFYNNEISEKSEIFDDQFSVERPDGSNFTLKIRSTKLEDSAMYFCASSDQKGKLQPQHFGDGTRLSIL.

Remarks on this clone: Other DNA sequences within the sample encode an identical CDR3. V gene TRBV5-1 combines with J gene TRBJ2-5; 8 bases are a match to TRBD2. Germline CDR1 SGHRS, CDR2 YFSETQ. After removal of 4 bases from V and 2 bases from J, the junction contained 7 bases not matched to a gene. The CDR3 runs 15 residues. CDR3 region: CASSPGLAGQETQYF. As DNA, the CDR3 is TGCGCCAGCAGCCCAGGACTAGCCGGGCAAGAGACCCAGTACTTC.

V and J are TRBV5-1 and TRBJ2-3; 7 bases map to TRBD1. This CDR3 region has 14 residues. CDR1 is SGHRS, CDR2 YFSETQ, per germline. J gave up 2 bases and V 4 bases, and 4 bases lay outside the gene matches. CDR3 sequence reads: CASSRQGHTDTQYF. As DNA, the CDR3 is TGCGCCAGCAGCCGACAGGGTCACACAGATACGCAGTATTTT.

The rearrangement joins TRBV5-1 to TRBJ1-4; D not certain. Trimming shortened V by 3 bases and J by 0 bases, and 15 bases separated the two germline ends. This CDR3 comprises 17 residues. Germline values: CDR1 SGHRS, CDR2 YFSETQ. CDR3 nucleotides: TGCGCCAGCAGCTCTCGGGGAAGTCGTGCAACTAATGAAAAACTGTTTTTT. Translation: CASSSRGSRATNEKLFF.

The rearrangement joins TRBV27 to TRBJ2-7; the match to TRBD1 covers 8 bases. V lost 5 bases to trimming and J lost 9 bases; unmatched junction nucleotides: 15. Germline V lookup: CDR1 MNHEY, CDR2 SMNVEV (reference sequence). This CDR3 region has 15 residues. CDR3 DNA sequence: TGTGCCAGCAGTATGACAGGGGAAACTCGGTGGGCGCAGTACTTC. Protein sequence: CASSMTGETRWAQYF.

This chain connects TRBV3-1 (or the pseudogene TRBV3-2) to TRBJ2-7, with D possibly being TRBD2 (5 bases). Trimming took off 1 base at V and 10 bases at J, with 11 bases between the two ends. The CDR3 extends over 12 amino acids. Germline V gene lookup returns CDR1 LGHDT and CDR2 YNNKEL (reference sequence). In DNA, the CDR3 is TGTGCCAGCAGCCAAGCACAGACTATCCAGTACTTC. Encoded protein: CASSQAQTIQYF.

The chain employs TRBV10-3 and TRBJ1-2; maybe TRBD1 (5 bases). The CDR3 has 15 amino acids. V was trimmed by 2 bases and J by 6 bases, leaving 16 bases between them. Germline V gene sequence: CDR1 ENHRY, CDR2 SYGVKD. The CDR3 protein is CAISETRAGGNGYTF. The CDR3 DNA is TGTGCCATCAGTGAGACGCGGGCGGGGGGTAATGGCTACACCTTC.

CDR3 loop: CSASEGGRTEAFF. The CDR3 nucleotides are TGCAGTGCTAGTGAGGGGGGAAGAACTGAAGCTTTCTTT. This chain uses TRBV20-1 with TRBJ1-1; D is perhaps TRBD1 (6 bases). The CDR3 is made up of 13 amino acids. The germline CDR1 and CDR2 sequences are DFQATT and SNEGSKA (reference sequence). The V and J ends lost 3 bases and 5 bases respectively, with 13 bases between them.

The chain uses TRBV19 and TRBJ2-3, with TRBD1 matching 7 bases. With 5 bases clipped from V and 4 bases from J, the junction kept 6 bases outside the gene matches. The CDR3 runs to 14 residues. Germline V CDR1 and CDR2: LNHDA, SQIVND (reference sequence). CDR3 sequence reads: CASSPATGPDTQYF. Written as DNA, the CDR3 is TGTGCCAGTAGTCCCGCGACAGGGCCAGATACGCAGTATTTT.

A single count supports this clone. This chain connects TRBV7-9 to TRBJ1-1, with 9 bases aligning to TRBD1. In germline, CDR1 is SEHNR, CDR2 FQNEAQ (reference sequence). The CDR3 spans 14 residues. The ends lost 4 bases at V and 4 bases at J; junction bases unmatched: 4. The CDR3 is CASSSTGGSTEAFF. The CDR3 region has the DNA TGTGCCAGCAGCTCGACAGGGGGGAGCACTGAAGCTTTCTTT.

The rearrangement links TRBV19 to TRBJ1-1; TRBD1 is a possible D gene (5 bases). The V end was cut by 6 bases, the J end by 1 base, with 15 bases between. Germline assignment: CDR1 LNHDA and CDR2 SQIVND (reference sequence). This CDR3 contains 15 residues. CDR3 DNA sequence: TGTGCCAGTAGGCCGGGGCAGGGATGGAACACTGAAGCTTTCTTT. It translates to CASRPGQGWNTEAFF.

V and J are TRBV7-2 and TRBJ2-1; 10 bases map to TRBD2. The J segment lost 3 bases and the V segment lost 2 bases, leaving 1 base of the junction unmatched. CDR1 is SGHTA and CDR2 is FQGNSA in the germline V gene. CDR3 size: 15 residues. The CDR3 DNA sequence: TGTGCCAGCAGCTTAATAGCGGGGGGCTACAATGAGCAGTTCTTC. Its translation: CASSLIAGGYNEQFF.

The CDR3 loop is CASSPPNGRWTEAFF. In nucleotides, the CDR3 is TGTGCCAGCTCACCACCCAATGGCAGGTGGACTGAAGCTTTCTTT. This chain links TRBV18 with TRBJ1-1; no clear D. Germline values: CDR1 KGHSH, CDR2 LQKENI. This CDR3 is built from 15 residues. V was trimmed by 0 bases and J by 5 bases, leaving 13 bases between them.

V usage is TRBV19 and J usage is TRBJ1-2; TRBD1 might be the D (5 bases). Trimming stripped 6 bases from V and 4 bases from J, with 21 bases between. The germline gives CDR1 LNHDA, CDR2 SQIVND (reference sequence). The CDR3 sequence is 16 residues long. As DNA, the CDR3 is TGTGCCAGTAGCTCCACCAGGGACCCATTCTTCTATGGCTACACCTTC. This sequence encodes CASSSTRDPFFYGYTF.

The chain employs TRBV25-1 and TRBJ2-7, with 13 bases identical to TRBD2. CDR1 MGHDK and CDR2 SYGVNS come from the germline V gene. The CDR3 runs to 15 residues. The junction had 6 bases not matched to a gene; V was cut back by 8 bases and J by 2 bases. The CDR3 sequence is CASSGLAGEPYEQYF. The CDR3 coding sequence is TGTGCCAGCTCAGGACTAGCGGGGGAACCCTACGAGCAGTACTTC.

The chain carries TRBV10-3 and TRBJ1-4, with unresolved D. The germline V and J ends were trimmed by 3 bases and 0 bases, with 2 bases remaining between them. The CDR3 sequence is 13 residues long. Germline V gives CDR1 ENHRY, CDR2 SYGVKD. CDR3 sequence (DNA): TGTGCCATCAGTGACTCAACTAATGAAAAACTGTTTTTT. Translating gives CAISDSTNEKLFF.

The chain combines TRBV19 with TRBJ1-5; no definite D call. Trimming removed 1 base from V and 1 base from J, with 8 bases in between. The CDR3 covers 15 residues. Germline CDR1 reads LNHDA; CDR2 reads SQIVND (reference sequence). The DNA for the CDR3 is TGTGCCAGTAGTATAGTTACAGCAAGCAATCAGCCCCAGCATTTT. Amino acid sequence: CASSIVTASNQPQHF.

This rearrangement joins TRBV6-5 to TRBJ1-2; D remains unclear. The V gene lost 6 bases and the J gene lost 0 bases, with 8 bases spanning the gap. This CDR3 comprises 13 residues. Germline V gene data show CDR1 as MNHEY and CDR2 as SVGAGI. The CDR3 DNA sequence: TGTGCCAGCAGGAATGATCCTAACTATGGCTACACCTTC. It specifies CASRNDPNYGYTF.